This record concerns one TCR beta chain sequence. What it recognizes is unknown. Time point here: blood 4 weeks post-SBRT, at nephrectomy. The sample's treatment: 15 Gy SBRT to primary tumor, nephrectomy 4 weeks later. Nephrectomy followed 15 Gy stereotactic body radiation by 4 weeks. After SBRT, blood was collected at 2 and 4 weeks, plus baseline. Clones were read by immunoSEQ multiplex PCR, and TCRdb kept only the in-frame ones, dropping some. Of roughly 58,000 clones in the sample, over 60% were seen once. The record originates from a study of radiation and T cells in renal cell carcinoma. Study conclusions and caveats: No pretreatment tumor biopsies were available for baseline clonotypes. In blood, top tumor clones expanded by 2 weeks, shrinking by 4.

There are 13 residues in the CDR3. Germline loops: CDR1 SGHNT, CDR2 YENEEA. V gave up 5 bases and J gave up 1 base, with 8 bases separating them. The sample in question was blood, obtained from a patient whose treatment included radiotherapy and nephrectomy. The origin of this receptor is a man between 60 and 70 years old with renal cell carcinoma. V usage is TRBV11-3 and J usage is TRBJ1-1; possible D gene TRBD1, 6 bases. The CDR3 is CASSRQANTEAFF. As DNA, the CDR3 is TGTGCCAGCAGCCGACAGGCGAACACTGAAGCTTTCTTT. Complete variable domain (other parts from reference TRBV11-3 and TRBJ1-1): EAGVVQSPRYKIIEKKQPVAFWCNPISGHNTLYWYLQNLGQGPELLIRYENEEAVDDSQLPKDRFSAERLKGVDSTLKIQPAELGDSAVYLCASSRQANTEAFFGQGTRLTVV.